The 17 T cell receptor beta chains below come from one sample, sequenced in a study of blood T cell repertoires in COVID-19. Produced via immunoSEQ multiplex PCR; TCRdb's table is partial and in-frame only. The sample has about 170,000 clones, about 83% seen once. The sequencing sample was made of peripheral blood. The source is a woman older than 75 with COVID-19, enrolled during active disease.

This chain connects TRBV9 to TRBJ2-2; D gene ambiguous. CDR3 length: 14 amino acids. Trimming left V 1 base short and J 2 bases short, with 6 bases between. Germline assignment: CDR1 SGDLS and CDR2 YYNGEE. The CDR3 DNA sequence: TGTGCCAGCAGCGTACGGTCCAACACCGGGGAGCTGTTTTTT. This encodes CASSVRSNTGELFF.

In this sample, this clone turned up a few times. The chain has TRBV28 and TRBJ1-1; TRBD1 matches at 7 bases. In germline, CDR1 is MDHEN, CDR2 SYDVKM. After removal of 6 bases from V and 3 bases from J, the junction contained 16 bases not matched to a gene. The CDR3 loop spans 17 amino acids. CDR3 DNA sequence: TGTGCCAGCAGCCCTAACAGGGGCTGGAGTATGGACACTGAAGCTTTCTTT. Encoded protein: CASSPNRGWSMDTEAFF. The full variable domain, with the rest looked up from reference TRBV28 and TRBJ1-1, is DVKVTQSSRYLVKRTGEKVFLECVQDMDHENMFWYRQDPGLGLRLIYFSYDVKMKEKGDIPEGYSVSREKKERFSLILESASTNQTSMYLCASSPNRGWSMDTEAFFGQGTRLTVV.

This sequence joins TRBV10-2 and TRBJ1-2, with D possibly TRBD1 on 5 matching bases. This CDR3 is 15 amino acids long. The V gene's germline CDR1 is WSHSY and CDR2 SAAADI. The V end was cut by 6 bases, the J end by 8 bases, with 22 bases between. CDR3 nucleotide sequence: TGCGCCAGCAGCCAGGCGGGGCAGGGAATAGTCGGCTACACCTTC. Its translation is CASSQAGQGIVGYTF.

The V call is TRBV2, the J call TRBJ1-2; possible D gene TRBD1, 5 bases. This CDR3 region has 12 residues. The V gene lost 8 bases and the J gene lost 8 bases, with 15 bases spanning the gap. The germline V gene has CDR1 SNHLY and CDR2 FYNNEI. The CDR3 DNA is TGTGCCAGCGGGGCAGGCTACCTCGGCTACACCTTC. It translates to CASGAGYLGYTF.

The V call is TRBV7-8, the J call TRBJ1-3; 8 bases are a match to TRBD1. The CDR3 runs to 15 residues. Germline V gives CDR1 SGHVS, CDR2 FQNEAQ. V was pared by 5 bases and J by 4 bases, with 7 bases of the junction left unmatched. DNA of the CDR3: TGTGCCAGCAGCCATCAGGGGGCGGCAGGAAACACCATATATTTT. Its translation: CASSHQGAAGNTIYF.

In its sample, this clone was seen once. Written as DNA, the CDR3 is TGTGCCAGTAGTATACGGCCGTCGGCCCCCGGACAGGCTAATCAGCCCCAGCATTTT. Translated, it gives CASSIRPSAPGQANQPQHF. The genes are TRBV19 and TRBJ1-5; 7 nucleotides agree with TRBD1. In germline, CDR1 is LNHDA, CDR2 SQIVND (reference sequence). V lost 2 bases, J lost 4 bases, and 17 bases stayed unmatched. The CDR3 runs to 19 residues.

The chain employs TRBV5-1 and TRBJ2-1; tentative D call: TRBD2 (5 bases). Trimming took off 2 bases at V and 3 bases at J, with 9 bases between the two ends. CDR1 and CDR2 from the germline V gene are SGHRS and YFSETQ. The CDR3 extends over 14 amino acids. This chain's CDR3 is CASSLAEYYNEQFF. The CDR3 DNA reads TGCGCCAGCAGCTTAGCGGAGTACTACAATGAGCAGTTCTTC.

V usage is TRBV3-1 (or the pseudogene TRBV3-2) and J usage is TRBJ2-1; the D gene is possibly TRBD1 (5 bases). In germline, CDR1 is LGHDT, CDR2 YNNKEL (reference sequence). The ends were cut back, 4 bases at V and 6 bases at J, with 16 bases in the middle. The CDR3 totals 15 residues. CDR3 nucleotides: TGTGCCAGCAGCCTTCTGGGAAAGGGGCTCAATGAGCAGTTCTTC. It yields the protein CASSLLGKGLNEQFF.

The chain uses TRBV7-2 and TRBJ1-1; D is unresolved. Germline V gene data show CDR1 as SGHTA and CDR2 as FQGNSA. With 1 base removed from V and 11 bases from J, the gap between germline ends came to 11 bases. The CDR3 has 12 amino acids. The CDR3 DNA reads as TGTGCCAGCAGCTTAGACGGGGTGGTTGCTTTCTTT. Its translation is CASSLDGVVAFF.

The CDR3 reads CASEESGRRYEQYF. Written as DNA, the CDR3 is TGTGCCAGTGAAGAGAGCGGGAGGCGCTACGAGCAGTACTTC. The rearrangement joins TRBV28 to TRBJ2-7, with TRBD2 matching 9 bases. With 9 bases clipped from V and 3 bases from J, the junction kept 9 bases outside the gene matches. The CDR3 is made up of 14 amino acids. Germline-derived CDR1 and CDR2 are MDHEN and SYDVKM.

The chain joins TRBV9 to TRBJ1-3; 7 positions match TRBD1. Germline V lookup: CDR1 SGDLS, CDR2 YYNGEE. This CDR3 is 16 amino acids long. The ends lost 3 bases at V and 3 bases at J; junction bases unmatched: 9. CDR3 protein: CASSARQGLGGNTIYF. CDR3 nucleotides: TGTGCCAGCAGCGCGCGACAGGGTCTAGGTGGAAACACCATATATTTT.

Only a few counts were recorded for this clone. The chain carries TRBV18 and TRBJ1-2; TRBD1 agrees at 8 bases. V was clipped by 3 bases and J by 3 bases; unmatched bases: 6. The CDR3 is 15 residues long. CDR1 KGHSH and CDR2 LQKENI come from the germline V gene. DNA for the CDR3: TGTGCCAGCTCACCTATTGGACAGGGCGACTATGGCTACACCTTC. Protein: CASSPIGQGDYGYTF.

The chain recombines TRBV7-2 with TRBJ2-7; TRBD1 matches 7 bases. Looked up from germline, CDR1 is SGHTA and CDR2 is FQGNSA. The CDR3 extends over 15 amino acids. J gave up 3 bases and V 5 bases, and 10 bases lay outside the gene matches. DNA of the CDR3: TGTGCCAGCAGCAAGTACCGGGACAGAGTCTACGAGCAGTACTTC. Encoded protein: CASSKYRDRVYEQYF.

The chain carries TRBV18 and TRBJ2-7; D is ambiguous. Trimming shortened V by 0 bases and J by 6 bases, and 12 bases separated the two germline ends. The CDR3 is 14 residues long. Germline assignment: CDR1 KGHSH and CDR2 LQKENI. The CDR3 loop is CASSPPTKVSEQYF. CDR3 DNA sequence: TGTGCCAGCTCACCACCGACAAAAGTCTCCGAGCAGTACTTC.

The gene calls are TRBV18 and TRBJ2-3, with a tentative D call TRBD1 (6 bases). Trimming removed 2 bases at V and 6 bases at J, with 18 bases between. Germline values: CDR1 KGHSH, CDR2 LQKENI. The CDR3 consists of 16 residues. The CDR3 spells CASSPRRTAEGDTQYF. As DNA, the CDR3 is TGTGCCAGCTCACCAAGAAGGACAGCCGAAGGGGATACGCAGTATTTT.

The chain links TRBV5-5 to TRBJ1-4, with D unclear. Germline CDR1 SGHKS, CDR2 YYEKEE (reference sequence). V was pared by 2 bases and J by 6 bases, with 11 bases between. This CDR3 spans 14 amino acids. CDR3 sequence reads: CASSLDGGYEKLFF. The DNA for the CDR3 is TGTGCCAGCAGCTTAGACGGAGGATATGAAAAACTGTTTTTT.

The V call is TRBV9, the J call TRBJ2-7; 9 bases agree with TRBD1. The V segment lost 0 bases and the J segment 3 bases; nucleotides outside the gene matches: 4. This CDR3 is built from 15 residues. The V gene's germline CDR1 is SGDLS and CDR2 YYNGEE. The CDR3 loop reads CASSVEGTGNYEQYF. As DNA, the CDR3 is TGTGCCAGCAGCGTAGAGGGGACAGGGAACTACGAGCAGTACTTC.